The source of this TCR beta chain is a study of T cell repertoires in cytomegalovirus infection. Study as a whole: CMV epitopes in the study were HLA-C-restricted (recently identified) and HLA-B-restricted (well studied). CMV infection and matching HLA type were both indicated by public TCR beta signatures. Points from the study as a whole: It was HLA-C-restricted CMV-specific TCR beta clonotypes that dominated the response ex vivo.

In TCRdb, the reads were re-called with MiXCR into one record per CDR3 protein. This repertoire shows some 150,000 distinct CDR3 sequences, more than 25% found once; its top ten account for about 50%. To note about this clonotype: No antigen is known for it.

Germline CDR1 and CDR2: SGHVS and FQNEAQ. The junction had 7 bases not matched to a gene; V was cut back by 1 base and J by 4 bases. This CDR3 spans 16 amino acids. The sample in question was CD8+ T cells from cultured PBMCs, obtained from culture after CMV antigen stimulation. The rearrangement links TRBV7-8 to TRBJ1-2; 9 bases are shared with TRBD1. This receptor was obtained from a human donor in good health (CMV status not recorded). Some clones in this sample may be carry-over from other donors' samples. This CDR3 is CASSLGTGAIGYGYTF. The CDR3 DNA is TGTGCCAGCAGCTTAGGGACAGGGGCAATAGGCTATGGCTACACCTTC.